What follows are 9 T cell receptor beta chains derived from one specimen sequenced in a study of TIL therapy for anti-PD-1-resistant metastatic lung cancer. Time point meaning: pre-treatment sample, taken before nivolumab and TIL therapy. Pleural nodules or supraclavicular lymph nodes made up most of the excised metastases sampled. The libraries were made with immunoSEQ v3. Assay used: immunoSEQ multiplex PCR; TCRdb lists only in-frame clones, some missing. The sample shows about 7,000 clones, about 61% of them seen only once. Sequences were derived from tumor tissue, sampled at baseline. The source is a person aged 25 to 79 with non-small cell lung cancer.

The V and J genes are TRBV9 and TRBJ2-7, with no clear D. This CDR3 has 14 amino acids. V dropped 6 bases and J dropped 5 bases, with 18 bases sitting between them. Germline CDR1 reads SGDLS; CDR2 reads YYNGEE. The CDR3 DNA follows: TGTGCCAGCATTCCCCTGGGCGTCATGCACGAGCAGTACTTC. It yields the protein CASIPLGVMHEQYF.

This clone qualifies as medium-sized. V is TRBV10-3 and J is TRBJ2-3; D unresolved. This CDR3 comprises 14 residues. V lost 1 base, J lost 1 base, and 6 bases lay in between. Germline CDR1 is ENHRY and CDR2 is SYGVKD. The CDR3 spells CAISELGGTDTQYF. The CDR3, as DNA: TGTGCCATCAGTGAGTTGGGCGGCACAGATACGCAGTATTTT.

This clone was counted a few times. V and J are TRBV7-8 and TRBJ2-3; 7 bases align to TRBD2. V was clipped by 8 bases and J by 4 bases; unmatched bases: 12. The CDR3 has 15 amino acids. Germline values: CDR1 SGHVS, CDR2 FQNEAQ. The CDR3 spells CASDRGGRGADTQYF. CDR3 DNA sequence: TGTGCCAGCGATAGGGGAGGGAGGGGTGCAGATACGCAGTATTTT. The variable domain in full, completed from reference TRBV7-8 and TRBJ2-3, reads GAGVSQSPRYKVAKRGQDVALRCDPISGHVSLFWYQQALGQGPEFLTYFQNEAQLDKSGLPSDRFFAERPEGSVSTLKIQRTQQEDSAVYLCASDRGGRGADTQYFGPGTRLTVL.

This clone was seen more than once but under ten times. V is TRBV5-6 and J is TRBJ1-2; TRBD1 matches at 8 bases. Trimming at V came to 4 bases and at J to 6 bases, leaving 2 bases not matched to a gene. From germline, CDR1 is SGHDT and CDR2 YYEEEE. The CDR3 covers 12 residues. CDR3 region: CASSPDRDGYTF. The DNA of the CDR3 is TGTGCCAGCAGCCCGGACAGGGATGGCTACACCTTC.

This clone was picked up a small number of times. The chain employs TRBV4-1 and TRBJ1-2; D is ambiguous. CDR1 and CDR2 (germline): MGHRA, YSYEKL. There are 13 residues in the CDR3. The V gene lost 3 bases and the J gene lost 3 bases, with 8 bases spanning the gap. CDR3 sequence: CASSHGPDYGYTF. The DNA for the CDR3 is TGCGCCAGCAGCCACGGACCGGACTATGGCTACACCTTC.

The rearrangement uses TRBV5-5 and TRBJ2-5; 10 bases line up with TRBD2. With 2 bases clipped from V and 4 bases from J, the junction kept 2 bases outside the gene matches. There are 14 residues in the CDR3. Germline values: CDR1 SGHKS, CDR2 YYEKEE (reference sequence). The CDR3: CASSFSGGGETQYF. The CDR3 nucleotides are TGTGCCAGCAGCTTCAGCGGGGGGGGAGAGACCCAGTACTTC. Looking up the rest from reference TRBV5-5 and TRBJ2-5 gives the full variable domain: DAGVTQSPTHLIKTRGQQVTLRCSPISGHKSVSWYQQVLGQGPQFIFQYYEKEERGRGNFPDRFSARQFPNYSSELNVNALLLGDSALYLCASSFSGGGETQYFGPGTRLLVL.

This clone rates as medium-sized. V gene TRBV6-5 combines with J gene TRBJ2-4; the D is unclear. Looked up from germline, CDR1 is MNHEY and CDR2 is SVGAGI. This CDR3 has 15 residues. Between the trimmed V and J ends, which lost 5 bases and 1 base, there was a span of 12 bases. In DNA, the CDR3 is TGTGCCAGCAGTCGGAGATGGGGTGCCAAAAACATTCAGTACTTC. It yields the protein CASSRRWGAKNIQYF.

The chain is built from TRBV7-3 and TRBJ1-2, with D hard to call. Trimming removed 0 bases from V and 4 bases from J, with 6 bases in between. This CDR3 has 13 residues. In germline, CDR1 is SGHTA, CDR2 FQGTGA. For the CDR3, the DNA is TGTGCCAGCAGCTTAACGTCAGCCTATGGCTACACCTTC. Its protein is CASSLTSAYGYTF.

This clone was found a few times. The CDR3 region has the DNA TGTGCCAGCAGCTTGTATTCAAGGTATAGCAATCAGCCCCAGCATTTT. It yields the protein CASSLYSRYSNQPQHF. The rearrangement joins TRBV5-6 to TRBJ1-5, with no clear D. There are 16 residues in the CDR3. V lost 1 base and J 0 bases, leaving 11 bases between the germline ends. Germline V gives CDR1 SGHDT, CDR2 YYEEEE.